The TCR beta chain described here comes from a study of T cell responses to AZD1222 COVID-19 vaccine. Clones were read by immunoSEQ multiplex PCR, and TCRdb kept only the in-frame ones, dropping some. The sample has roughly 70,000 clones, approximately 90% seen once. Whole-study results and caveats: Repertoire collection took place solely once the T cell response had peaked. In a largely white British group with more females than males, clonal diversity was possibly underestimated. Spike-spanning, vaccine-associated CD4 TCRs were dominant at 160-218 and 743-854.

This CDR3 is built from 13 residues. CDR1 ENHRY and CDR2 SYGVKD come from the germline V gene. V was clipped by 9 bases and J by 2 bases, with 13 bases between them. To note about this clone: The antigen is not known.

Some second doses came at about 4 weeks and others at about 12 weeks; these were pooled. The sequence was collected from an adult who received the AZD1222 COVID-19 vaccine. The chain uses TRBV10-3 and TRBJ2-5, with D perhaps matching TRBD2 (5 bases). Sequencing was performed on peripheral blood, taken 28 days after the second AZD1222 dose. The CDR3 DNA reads TGTGCCATGGGCGGGTCGGAGCAAGAGACCCAGTACTTC. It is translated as CAMGGSEQETQYF.